This entry concerns a single TCR beta chain. This record comes from a study of blood T cell repertoires in COVID-19. As for the study in general: Nucleic acid was either cDNA or gDNA, and it came from T cells, B-cell-depleted T cells, or PBMCs.

The protocol was immunoSEQ multiplex PCR, while the TCRdb copy is restricted to in-frame clones and leaves out a portion. The table includes about 200,000 clones, about nine tenths detected once. This TCR derives from a man at least 80 years old with acute or convalescent COVID-19. Sequences were obtained from peripheral blood.

The CDR3 sequence is CASSRRLAVYNEQFF. The CDR3 bases are TGTGCCAGCAGTCGGAGACTAGCGGTCTACAATGAGCAGTTCTTC. The chain carries TRBV6-2 or TRBV6-3 and TRBJ2-1, with TRBD2 identical over 9 bases. The CDR3 extends over 15 amino acids. Trimming removed 5 bases from V and 3 bases from J; junction bases left unmatched: 5. CDR1 MNHEY and CDR2 SVGEGT come from the germline V gene.